This T cell receptor (beta chain) was sequenced in a study of T cells in Graves' hyperthyroidism and ophthalmopathy. Study background: Peripheral blood specimens were obtained at initial diagnosis, prior to any treatment. Whole-study findings and limits: Onset of ophthalmopathy came a median approximately 6.8 months after the model predicted it.

Cells are PBMCs isolated from about 10 ml of fresh blood. Comments on this clonotype: Its specificity is unknown.

TCR beta CDR3 regions were amplified from RNA. The HTBI set primed first-round TCR CDR3 RT-PCR. TCRdb called the multiplex PCR reads again in MiXCR, with one record for every CDR3 protein. The sample gives fewer than 650,000 distinct CDR3 sequences, 14% to 15% of which show up once; roughly 4.3% is in the top ten. The germline gives CDR1 MGHRA, CDR2 YSYEKL. The CDR3 sequence is 15 residues long. V lost 0 bases and J 1 base, leaving 9 bases between the germline ends. V gene TRBV4-1 combines with J gene TRBJ1-1; D unresolved. The sample taken for sequencing was blood. This sequence was found in a woman in her thirties or forties with Graves' ophthalmopathy. The CDR3 reads CASSQDSVGNTEAFF. The CDR3 bases are TGCGCCAGCAGCCAAGACAGTGTTGGGAACACTGAAGCTTTCTTT.